This passage covers 13 T cell receptor beta chains from one sample sequenced in a study of beta chain features in type 1 diabetes. The study's findings and limits: TCRB CDR3s were moderately but significantly shorter in Type 1 diabetes patients in all four CD4+ subsets.

No antigens are known for them. Investigators reverse transcribed all isolated RNA, so they sequenced expressed TCRB transcripts. Measured with immunoSEQ multiplex PCR; TCRdb has only the in-frame clones, and not every one. This sample yields around 710,000 clones, of which 9.5% to 15% are seen a single time; more than 0.09% belongs to the top ten. Sequenced sample: naive CD4+ T cells from blood. Source of these receptors: a man aged 30 to 39 with type 1 diabetes.

The V call is TRBV6-5, the J call TRBJ1-5; D gene uncertain. V lost 5 bases to trimming and J lost 6 bases, with 11 bases between them. The CDR3 loop spans 13 amino acids. CDR1 is MNHEY and CDR2 is SVGAGI in the germline V gene. The CDR3 spells CASSLRTGQPQHF. CDR3 coding DNA: TGTGCCAGCAGTCTCAGGACGGGTCAGCCCCAGCATTTT.

The chain employs TRBV5-5 and TRBJ2-1; D gene uncertain. The germline V gene has CDR1 SGHKS and CDR2 YYEKEE (reference sequence). The CDR3 runs to 11 residues. The V end lost 0 bases, the J end lost 8 bases, and 3 bases lay between the germline ends. The CDR3 DNA reads TGTGCCAGCAGCTTGGTAGATGAGCAGTTCTTC. Its protein product is CASSLVDEQFF.

The CDR3 loop reads CASTLELNTEAFF. As DNA, the CDR3 is TGTGCCAGCACCCTAGAGCTGAACACTGAAGCTTTCTTT. This chain uses TRBV7-2 with TRBJ1-1; D unclear. Trimming left V 7 bases short and J 0 bases short, with 9 bases between. The germline V gene has CDR1 SGHTA and CDR2 FQGNSA. The CDR3 spans 13 residues. Full variable domain (outside the CDR3, taken from reference TRBV7-2 and TRBJ1-1): GAGVSQSPSNKVTEKGKDVELRCDPISGHTALYWYRQSLGQGLEFLIYFQGNSAPDKSGLPSDRFSAERTGGSVSTLTIQRTQQEDSAVYLCASTLELNTEAFFGQGTRLTVV.

This clone came up once. The rearrangement uses TRBV6-1 and TRBJ2-1; no clear D gene. The CDR3 sequence is 15 residues long. Per the germline V gene, CDR1 is MNHNS and CDR2 is SASEGT. Trimming took off 4 bases at V and 6 bases at J, with 16 bases between the two ends. CDR3 region: CASSVDAVAGNEQFF. In nucleotides, the CDR3 is TGTGCCAGCAGTGTTGATGCTGTAGCTGGCAATGAGCAGTTCTTC.

This clone has a handful of counts. This chain joins TRBV28 and TRBJ2-1; D may be TRBD1 (5 bases). With 5 bases removed from V and 5 bases from J, the gap between germline ends came to 19 bases. Germline-derived CDR1 and CDR2 are MDHEN and SYDVKM. CDR3 length equals 16 residues. In nucleotides, the CDR3 is TGTGCCAGCAGTCTCTCCAGGGCCACGAAGGACAATGAGCAGTTCTTC. Translated, it gives CASSLSRATKDNEQFF. Full variable domain (rest looked up from reference TRBV28 and TRBJ2-1): DVKVTQSSRYLVKRTGEKVFLECVQDMDHENMFWYRQDPGLGLRLIYFSYDVKMKEKGDIPEGYSVSREKKERFSLILESASTNQTSMYLCASSLSRATKDNEQFFGPGTRLTVL.

This clone was picked up a small number of times. J is TRBJ1-2 and V is TRBV27, with D maybe TRBD1 (6 bases). V gave up 5 bases and J gave up 4 bases, with 14 bases separating them. Germline V gene lookup returns CDR1 MNHEY and CDR2 SMNVEV (reference sequence). The CDR3 runs 14 residues. The CDR3 sequence is CASSPRQAPYGYTF. The CDR3 DNA is TGTGCCAGCAGTCCGAGACAGGCTCCCTATGGCTACACCTTC.

This clone was recorded a few times. The chain carries TRBV9 and TRBJ1-2, with D possibly matching TRBD1 (5 bases). Trimming stripped 4 bases from V and 4 bases from J, with 17 bases between. The length of the CDR3 is 15 residues. CDR1 and CDR2 from the germline V gene are SGDLS and YYNGEE. The CDR3 DNA sequence: TGTGCCAGCAGCCAACAAGGGGAAGGTGGCTATGGCTACACCTTC. Residues: CASSQQGEGGYGYTF.

This clone was found a few times. V usage is TRBV7-9 and J usage is TRBJ2-5; 7 bases are a match to TRBD1. Germline V gives CDR1 SEHNR, CDR2 FQNEAQ (reference sequence). This CDR3 has 14 residues. The V gene end was trimmed by 4 bases and the J gene end by 1 base; junction bases not matched to a gene: 3. CDR3 loop: CASSWDSTQETQYF. The CDR3 DNA follows: TGTGCCAGCAGCTGGGACAGTACCCAAGAGACCCAGTACTTC.

This clone was counted a few times. V usage is TRBV7-2 and J usage is TRBJ2-3; 8 positions match TRBD1. The CDR3 is made up of 16 amino acids. J lost 0 bases, V lost 5 bases, and 7 bases had no gene match. The germline CDR1 and CDR2 sequences are SGHTA and FQGNSA. Here the CDR3 reads CASSIYQGASTDTQYF. The CDR3 DNA reads as TGTGCCAGCAGCATCTACCAGGGGGCTAGCACAGATACGCAGTATTTT.

The gene calls are TRBV18 and TRBJ2-6, with D perhaps TRBD2 (6 bases). The CDR3 is 17 amino acids. Germline loops: CDR1 KGHSH, CDR2 LQKENI. V dropped 1 base and J dropped 0 bases, with 10 bases sitting between them. The CDR3 bases are TGTGCCAGCTCACCACTTGCGGGACTCTCTGGGGCCAACGTCCTGACTTTC. As protein: CASSPLAGLSGANVLTF.

In its sample, this clone was seen a few times. This sequence joins TRBV2 and TRBJ1-6; D ambiguous. The CDR3 runs to 12 residues. Germline CDR1 and CDR2: SNHLY and FYNNEI. Trimming cost V 8 bases and J 10 bases, with 12 bases left between them. In nucleotides, the CDR3 is TGTGCCAGCCTCCGGGTAGGATCACCCCTCCACTTT. It specifies CASLRVGSPLHF.

The chain's CDR3 is CASSQTTNGQGSPLHF. The CDR3 region has the DNA TGCGCCAGCAGCCAAACGACGAACGGACAGGGGTCACCCCTCCACTTT. The J gene is TRBJ1-6, the V gene TRBV4-3; 9 nucleotides line up with TRBD1. Germline-derived CDR1 and CDR2 are LGHNA and YSLEER. The CDR3 is 16 residues long. V lost 2 bases to trimming and J lost 10 bases; unmatched junction nucleotides: 9.

This chain uses TRBV6-6 with TRBJ2-2, with D perhaps matching TRBD1 (5 bases). The germline gives CDR1 MNHNY, CDR2 SVGAGI (reference sequence). This CDR3 comprises 14 residues. V was clipped by 5 bases and J by 5 bases, with 12 bases between them. As DNA, the CDR3 is TGTGCCAGCAGTGCAGGGCAGAGGACCGGGGAGCTGTTTTTT. It translates to CASSAGQRTGELFF.